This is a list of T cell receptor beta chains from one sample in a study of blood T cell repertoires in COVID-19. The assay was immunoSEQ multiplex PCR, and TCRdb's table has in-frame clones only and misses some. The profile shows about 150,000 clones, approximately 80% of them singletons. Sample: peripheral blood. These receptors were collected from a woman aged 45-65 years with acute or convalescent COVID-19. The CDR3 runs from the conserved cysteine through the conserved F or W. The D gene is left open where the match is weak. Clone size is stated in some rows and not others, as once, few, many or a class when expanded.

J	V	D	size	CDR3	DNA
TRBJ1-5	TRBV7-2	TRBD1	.	CASSSGTGDLWNQPQHF	TGTGCCAGCTCCTCGGGGACAGGGGACTTATGGAATCAGCCCCAGCATTTT
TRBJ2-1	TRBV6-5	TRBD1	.	CASSKTGENNEQFF	TGTGCCAGCAGTAAGACAGGGGAAAACAATGAGCAGTTCTTC
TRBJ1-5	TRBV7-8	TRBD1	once	CASSSGQNNQPQHF	TGTGCCAGCAGCTCGGGACAGAACAATCAGCCCCAGCATTTT
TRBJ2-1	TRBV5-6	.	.	CASSRTTGSSSYNEQFF	TGTGCCAGCAGCCGAACAACGGGGAGCAGCTCCTACAATGAGCAGTTCTTC
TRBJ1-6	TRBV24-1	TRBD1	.	CATSGLRDSNSPLHF	TGTGCCACCAGTGGCCTCCGGGACAGCAATTCACCCCTCCACTTT
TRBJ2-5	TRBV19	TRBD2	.	CASSYGRERETQYF	TGTGCCAGTAGTTACGGGCGGGAGCGGGAGACCCAGTACTTC
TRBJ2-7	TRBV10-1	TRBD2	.	CASSESSGGHYEQYF	TGCGCCAGCAGTGAATCGAGCGGGGGGCACTACGAGCAGTACTTC
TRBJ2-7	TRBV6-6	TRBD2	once	CASSLFGSPGAAGVLEQYF	TGTGCCAGCAGTCTTTTTGGCTCCCCGGGTGCGGCGGGGGTCCTCGAGCAGTACTTC
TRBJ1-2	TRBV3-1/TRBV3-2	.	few	CASSSGGPGQGYTF	TGTGCCAGCAGCTCCGGGGGGCCCGGGCAGGGCTACACCTTC
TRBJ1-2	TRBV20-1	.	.	CSAYSYGYTF	TGCAGTGCTTACTCCTATGGCTACACCTTC
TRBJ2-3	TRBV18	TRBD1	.	CASSPPRGQGPTDTQYF	TGTGCCAGCTCACCCCCGAGGGGACAGGGGCCCACAGATACGCAGTATTTT
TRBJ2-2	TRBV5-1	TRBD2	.	CASGTSGSGANTGELFF	TGCGCCAGCGGGACTAGCGGGAGCGGGGCGAACACCGGGGAGCTGTTTTTT
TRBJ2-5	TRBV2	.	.	CASSPPRRLAQYF	TGTGCCAGCAGCCCTCCTCGGAGGTTGGCCCAGTACTTC
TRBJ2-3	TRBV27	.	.	CASTSAGADTQYF	TGTGCCAGTACGTCTGCGGGGGCCGATACGCAGTATTTT
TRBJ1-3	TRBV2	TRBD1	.	CASSGDSSGNTIYF	TGTGCCAGCAGCGGGGACAGCTCTGGAAACACCATATATTTT
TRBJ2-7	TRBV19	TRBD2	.	CASSRGTSGFTYEQYF	TGTGCCAGTAGTCGAGGGACTAGCGGGTTTACCTACGAGCAGTACTTC
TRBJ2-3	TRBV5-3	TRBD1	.	CARSLGDREGVLEDTQYF	TGTGCCAGAAGCTTGGGGGACAGGGAAGGGGTTCTGGAAGATACGCAGTATTTT
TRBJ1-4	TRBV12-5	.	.	CASGHPGQHEKLFF	TGTGCTAGTGGCCATCCCGGACAGCATGAAAAACTGTTTTTT
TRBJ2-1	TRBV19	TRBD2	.	CASSISGLAGGRGYNEQFF	TGTGCCAGTAGTATATCGGGACTAGCGGGGGGCCGTGGTTACAATGAGCAGTTCTTC
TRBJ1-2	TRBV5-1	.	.	CASSPDKSNYGYTF	TGCGCCAGCAGCCCGGACAAATCTAACTATGGCTACACCTTC
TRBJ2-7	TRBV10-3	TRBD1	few	CAIKGTGYEQYF	TGTGCCATCAAAGGGACAGGCTACGAGCAGTACTTC
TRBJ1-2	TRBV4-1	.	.	CASSQTYAGVIGGYTF	TGCGCCAGCAGCCAGACCTATGCAGGGGTAATAGGCGGCTACACCTTC
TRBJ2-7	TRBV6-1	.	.	CASSVPTDSLSYEQYF	TGTGCCAGCAGTGTACCGACGGACAGCCTCTCCTACGAGCAGTACTTC
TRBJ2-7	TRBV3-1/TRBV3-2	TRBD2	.	CASSQGLAVSYEQYF	TGTGCCAGCAGCCAGGGACTAGCGGTCTCCTACGAGCAGTACTTC
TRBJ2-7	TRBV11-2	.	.	CASRTIRGSTGEQYF	TGTGCCAGCAGAACTATAAGGGGCAGCACGGGCGAGCAGTACTTC
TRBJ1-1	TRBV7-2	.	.	CASSRGQNTEAFF	TGTGCCAGCAGCAGGGGACAGAACACTGAAGCTTTCTTT
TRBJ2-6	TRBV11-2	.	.	CASSTGGTVISGANVLTF	TGTGCCAGCAGCACAGGAGGGACAGTCATCTCTGGGGCCAACGTCCTGACTTTC
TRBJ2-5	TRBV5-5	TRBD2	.	CASSLSSGGAKETQYF	TGTGCCAGCAGCTTGAGTAGCGGGGGGGCCAAAGAGACCCAGTACTTC
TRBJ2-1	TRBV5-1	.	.	CASSLAGLGEQFF	TGCGCCAGCAGCTTGGCAGGGTTGGGTGAGCAGTTCTTC
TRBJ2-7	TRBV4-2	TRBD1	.	CASSQAKIGGQGGYEQYF	TGTGCCAGCAGCCAAGCCAAGATCGGGGGACAGGGGGGCTACGAGCAGTACTTC
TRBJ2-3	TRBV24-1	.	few	CATNPGPPTDTQYF	TGTGCCACCAATCCAGGGCCCCCGACAGATACGCAGTATTTT
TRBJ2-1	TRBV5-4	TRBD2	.	CASSLDTSGGYNEQFF	TGTGCCAGCAGCTTGGATACTAGCGGGGGCTACAATGAGCAGTTCTTC
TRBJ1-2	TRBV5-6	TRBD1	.	CASSLPGQGPNYGYTF	TGTGCCAGCAGCCTACCAGGACAGGGGCCTAACTATGGCTACACCTTC
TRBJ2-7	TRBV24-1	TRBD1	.	CATSDSGQGWYEQYF	TGTGCCACCAGTGATTCGGGACAGGGGTGGTACGAGCAGTACTTC
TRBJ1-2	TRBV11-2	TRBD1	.	CASSLTQGANYGYTF	TGTGCCAGCAGCCTTACACAGGGGGCGAACTATGGCTACACCTTC
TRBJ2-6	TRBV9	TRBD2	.	CASRGAFGGDVIGANVLTF	TGTGCCAGCCGCGGGGCCTTCGGGGGGGACGTAATTGGGGCCAACGTCCTGACTTTC
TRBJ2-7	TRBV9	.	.	CASSVSPSPSRPVEQYF	TGTGCCAGCAGCGTAAGCCCCTCTCCCTCCCGCCCTGTGGAGCAGTACTTC
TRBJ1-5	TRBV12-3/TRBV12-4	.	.	CASRFEGNQPQHF	TGTGCCAGCAGGTTTGAGGGAAATCAGCCCCAGCATTTT
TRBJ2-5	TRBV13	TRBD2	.	CASAAGGHQETQYF	TGTGCCAGCGCAGCGGGGGGGCACCAAGAGACCCAGTACTTC
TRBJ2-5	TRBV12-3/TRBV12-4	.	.	CASSSGVQETQYF	TGTGCCAGCAGTTCCGGGGTTCAAGAGACCCAGTACTTC
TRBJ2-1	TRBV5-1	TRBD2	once	CASSQAVAGGLGYNEQFF	TGCGCCAGCAGCCAGGCGGTAGCGGGAGGGCTCGGGTACAATGAGCAGTTCTTC
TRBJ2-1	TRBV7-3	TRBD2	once	CASSSSGGASYNEQFF	TGTGCCAGCAGCTCTAGCGGGGGGGCCTCCTACAATGAGCAGTTCTTC
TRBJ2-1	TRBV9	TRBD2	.	CASSPRLASYNEQFF	TGTGCCAGCAGCCCCCGACTAGCGTCCTACAATGAGCAGTTCTTC
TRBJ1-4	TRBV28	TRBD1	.	CASSLYGQGNEKLFF	TGTGCCAGCAGTTTATATGGACAGGGGAATGAAAAACTGTTTTTT